This T cell receptor (beta chain) originates from a study of cytomegalovirus exposure and HLA in healthy donors. Researchers ran the PCR with 60 Vbeta and 13 Jbeta primers. In the study's own analysis: In a later analysis, some 10 million of 75 million to 85 million unique beta chains occurred in at least two donors. Profiled with immunoSEQ multiplex PCR; TCRdb holds only in-frame clones, not every one. V, J and clone size derive from that table, while D and trimming were established from the DNA sequence. The sample yields around 160,000 clones, roughly four fifths seen once. Findings of the study overall: The study flagged roughly 150 TCR beta chains as cytomegalovirus-associated. Three chains linked to CMV were shown in vitro to be specific for CMV antigens. Rates of TCR association differed by HLA locus in a later analysis, with DRB1 highest and HLA-C lowest.

As concerns this clone: As yet, its antigen is unknown.

Trimming at V came to 6 bases and at J to 3 bases, leaving 7 bases not matched to a gene. Germline CDR1 and CDR2: MDHEN and SYDVKM. The CDR3 covers 15 residues. The sequence was collected from a man over 45 in good health and CMV-seropositive. The chain combines TRBV28 with TRBJ2-7, with 11 bases identical to TRBD1. What was sequenced was PBMCs. In DNA form, the CDR3 reads TGTGCCAGCAGCCTAACCGGGACAGGGGGCTACGAGCAGTACTTC. Residues: CASSLTGTGGYEQYF.